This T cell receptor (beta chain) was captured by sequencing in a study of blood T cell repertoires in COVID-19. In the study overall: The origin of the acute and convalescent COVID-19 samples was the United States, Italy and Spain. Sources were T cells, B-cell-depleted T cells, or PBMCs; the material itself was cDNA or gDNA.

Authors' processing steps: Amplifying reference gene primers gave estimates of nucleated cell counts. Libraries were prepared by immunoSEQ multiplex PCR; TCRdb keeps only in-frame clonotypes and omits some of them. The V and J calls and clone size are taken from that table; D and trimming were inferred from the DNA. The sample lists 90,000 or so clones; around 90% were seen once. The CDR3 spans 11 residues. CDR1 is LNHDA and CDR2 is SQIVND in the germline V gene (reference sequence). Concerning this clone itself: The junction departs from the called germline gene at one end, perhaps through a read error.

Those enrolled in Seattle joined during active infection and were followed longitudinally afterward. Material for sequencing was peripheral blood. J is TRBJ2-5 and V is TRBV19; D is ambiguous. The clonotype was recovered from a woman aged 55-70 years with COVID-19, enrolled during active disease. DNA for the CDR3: TGTGCCGTCGGCGGCCAAGGGACCCAGTACTTC. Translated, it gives CAVGGQGTQYF. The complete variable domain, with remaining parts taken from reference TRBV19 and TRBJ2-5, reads DGGITQSPKYLFRKEGQNVTLSCEQNLNHDAMYWYRQDPGQGLRLIYYSQIVNDFQKGDIAEGYSVSREKKESFPLTVTSAQKNPTAFYLCAVGGQGTQYFGPGTRLLVL.